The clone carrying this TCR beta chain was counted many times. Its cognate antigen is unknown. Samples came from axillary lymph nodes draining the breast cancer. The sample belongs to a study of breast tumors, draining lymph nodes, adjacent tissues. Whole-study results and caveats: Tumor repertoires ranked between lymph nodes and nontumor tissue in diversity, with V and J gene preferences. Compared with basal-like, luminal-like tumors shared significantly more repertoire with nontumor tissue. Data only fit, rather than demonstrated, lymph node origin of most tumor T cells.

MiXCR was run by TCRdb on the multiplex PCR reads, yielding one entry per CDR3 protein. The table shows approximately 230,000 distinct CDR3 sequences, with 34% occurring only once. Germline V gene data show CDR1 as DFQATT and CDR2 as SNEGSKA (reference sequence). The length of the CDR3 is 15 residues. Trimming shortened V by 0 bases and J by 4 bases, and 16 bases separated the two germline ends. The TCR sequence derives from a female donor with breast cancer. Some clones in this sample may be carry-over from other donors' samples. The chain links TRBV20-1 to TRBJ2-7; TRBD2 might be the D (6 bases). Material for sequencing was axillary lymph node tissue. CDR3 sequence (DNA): TGCAGTGCTAGAGATCGGGTCGGGAGTACGTACGAGCAGTACTTC. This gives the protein CSARDRVGSTYEQYF.